A selection of T cell receptor beta chains follows, all from one sample in a study of blood T cell repertoires in COVID-19. The table came from immunoSEQ multiplex PCR; TCRdb's copy has only in-frame clones and leaves some out. The sample holds under 75,000 clones; 75% to 85% are singletons and the top ten take 6.5% to 7.5%. Input material: peripheral blood. Source of these receptors: a man aged 60 to 75 with acute or convalescent COVID-19. The CDR3 runs from the conserved cysteine through the conserved F or W. Clone size, where shown, is once, few, many, or a class for clones that have expanded.

cdr3_aa	j_call	clone_size	v_call
CASRRGQPQETQYF	TRBJ2-5	.	TRBV7-9
CASSWDYRLAKNEQFF	TRBJ2-1	.	TRBV11-2
CASSQGGAGDTEAFF	TRBJ1-1	.	TRBV3-1/TRBV3-2
CASSLGTSGSYNEQFF	TRBJ2-1	once	TRBV11-1
CASSLRGGYTF	TRBJ1-2	once	TRBV7-2
CATSDDRGLSYTF	TRBJ1-2	.	TRBV24-1
CASSLQGTVRNEQFF	TRBJ2-1	.	TRBV7-3
CASSVGGAGTEAFF	TRBJ1-1	.	TRBV5-4
CAWTRDRGSTEAFF	TRBJ1-1	.	TRBV30
CASSPSGGTDTQYF	TRBJ2-3	.	TRBV28
CASSLDRDTEAFF	TRBJ1-1	.	TRBV5-1
CAIKGHDSNQPQHF	TRBJ1-5	.	TRBV10-3
CASSLSGGQETQYF	TRBJ2-5	.	TRBV7-3
CAIASGSTDAGELFF	TRBJ2-2	.	TRBV10-3
CASRGGVPNYGYTF	TRBJ1-2	.	TRBV2
CASSPGRVAEAFF	TRBJ1-1	.	TRBV7-2
CAWRLGGGGEQYF	TRBJ2-7	once	TRBV30
CASLNRGGNQPQHF	TRBJ1-5	.	TRBV6-5
CASSDGQGNEQFF	TRBJ2-1	.	TRBV5-1
CSVAGTGNEKLFF	TRBJ1-4	.	TRBV29-1
CASSRQGTGEETQYF	TRBJ2-5	.	TRBV5-4
CASSLSPRVGGDTQYF	TRBJ2-3	once	TRBV5-4
CASSFLRGGGNTGELFF	TRBJ2-2	.	TRBV5-6
CASSLAGQKNEKLFF	TRBJ1-4	once	TRBV5-1
CASSEGTSFLGGELFF	TRBJ2-2	.	TRBV9
CASSYSGHTNEKLFF	TRBJ1-4	.	TRBV6-5
CASRFLTGELFF	TRBJ2-2	.	TRBV12-3/TRBV12-4
CASSVTSPALSTGELFF	TRBJ2-2	.	TRBV27
CASSSAGTDNEKLFF	TRBJ1-4	.	TRBV28
CASSLTAGGRDTEAFF	TRBJ1-1	.	TRBV7-6
CASSLPATSGGLNTGELFF	TRBJ2-2	.	TRBV7-6
CASKETSFVSSEQFF	TRBJ2-1	.	TRBV19
CASNRQGSYNEQFF	TRBJ2-1	.	TRBV7-2
CASSYGTDNSPLHF	TRBJ1-6	.	TRBV6-6
CASSARNSPLTDTIYF	TRBJ1-3	few	TRBV9
CASSLGLPNEKLFF	TRBJ1-4	.	TRBV7-9
CASSLARVAGGNEQFF	TRBJ2-1	.	TRBV7-2
CASSNRLVDHAIYNEQFF	TRBJ2-1	once	TRBV14
CASSTRQGARQETQYF	TRBJ2-5	.	TRBV7-9
CASSLTSGGRLDTEQFF	TRBJ2-1	.	TRBV5-4
CASSRQGYYEQYF	TRBJ2-7	.	TRBV12-3/TRBV12-4
CASSLIGQGGIGTGELFF	TRBJ2-2	few	TRBV5-1
CASSFRWTGMNTGELFF	TRBJ2-2	.	TRBV11-2
CASSVFGFGYTF	TRBJ1-2	.	TRBV28
CASQGDYGYTF	TRBJ1-2	.	TRBV6-5
CASSTNYGYTF	TRBJ1-2	many	TRBV6-5
CAWSRLAGYTGELFF	TRBJ2-2	.	TRBV30
CASNLGVTGELFF	TRBJ2-2	.	TRBV28
CASSPGYGYTF	TRBJ1-2	.	TRBV6-6
CASSPLNGGSGEETQYF	TRBJ2-5	few	TRBV9
CASSDSRVQHF	TRBJ1-5	few	TRBV6-1
CASSATANYGYTF	TRBJ1-2	.	TRBV2
CASSLSLGGSSSYEQYF	TRBJ2-7	few	TRBV27
CASSSYGAAKNIQYF	TRBJ2-4	few	TRBV11-2
CASSSITGTSGGSEQFF	TRBJ2-1	.	TRBV18
CASSDTSTGTGVFGELFF	TRBJ2-2	.	TRBV25-1
CASGLGSGTGPPGEQYF	TRBJ2-7	.	TRBV12-5